This T cell receptor beta chain was obtained from a study of neurological immune-mediated disorders. Of note for this clonotype: The antigen remains undetermined. A read error is possible here, since a much larger clone lies one base away. The conserved phenylalanine or tryptophan is not found at the CDR3 terminus, so this likely reflects a read error.

The CDR3 is 14 residues long. Trimming pared 5 bases from V and 2 bases from J, leaving 11 bases between. Every sequencing run gave over 200 million TCR-beta sequences, taken from 15-18 subjects. TCRdb passed the 5' RACE reads through MiXCR, listing each CDR3 protein once. The sample includes tens of thousands of distinct CDR3 sequences, approximately 4% of them seen just once. Findings and limits, study-wide: HTLV-1-associated myelopathy had the most TCR clonal expansion, and multiple sclerosis had the least, less than healthy controls.

The gene calls are TRBV12-3 or TRBV12-4 and TRBJ2-3, with a tentative D call TRBD2 (6 bases). Sample: PBMCs. The TCR sequence derives from a man aged 45-65 years with multiple sclerosis. The CDR3 spells CASSPRDFTDTQYL. The CDR3 nucleotides are TGTGCCAGCAGTCCCCGGGACTTCACAGATACGCAGTATTTG.